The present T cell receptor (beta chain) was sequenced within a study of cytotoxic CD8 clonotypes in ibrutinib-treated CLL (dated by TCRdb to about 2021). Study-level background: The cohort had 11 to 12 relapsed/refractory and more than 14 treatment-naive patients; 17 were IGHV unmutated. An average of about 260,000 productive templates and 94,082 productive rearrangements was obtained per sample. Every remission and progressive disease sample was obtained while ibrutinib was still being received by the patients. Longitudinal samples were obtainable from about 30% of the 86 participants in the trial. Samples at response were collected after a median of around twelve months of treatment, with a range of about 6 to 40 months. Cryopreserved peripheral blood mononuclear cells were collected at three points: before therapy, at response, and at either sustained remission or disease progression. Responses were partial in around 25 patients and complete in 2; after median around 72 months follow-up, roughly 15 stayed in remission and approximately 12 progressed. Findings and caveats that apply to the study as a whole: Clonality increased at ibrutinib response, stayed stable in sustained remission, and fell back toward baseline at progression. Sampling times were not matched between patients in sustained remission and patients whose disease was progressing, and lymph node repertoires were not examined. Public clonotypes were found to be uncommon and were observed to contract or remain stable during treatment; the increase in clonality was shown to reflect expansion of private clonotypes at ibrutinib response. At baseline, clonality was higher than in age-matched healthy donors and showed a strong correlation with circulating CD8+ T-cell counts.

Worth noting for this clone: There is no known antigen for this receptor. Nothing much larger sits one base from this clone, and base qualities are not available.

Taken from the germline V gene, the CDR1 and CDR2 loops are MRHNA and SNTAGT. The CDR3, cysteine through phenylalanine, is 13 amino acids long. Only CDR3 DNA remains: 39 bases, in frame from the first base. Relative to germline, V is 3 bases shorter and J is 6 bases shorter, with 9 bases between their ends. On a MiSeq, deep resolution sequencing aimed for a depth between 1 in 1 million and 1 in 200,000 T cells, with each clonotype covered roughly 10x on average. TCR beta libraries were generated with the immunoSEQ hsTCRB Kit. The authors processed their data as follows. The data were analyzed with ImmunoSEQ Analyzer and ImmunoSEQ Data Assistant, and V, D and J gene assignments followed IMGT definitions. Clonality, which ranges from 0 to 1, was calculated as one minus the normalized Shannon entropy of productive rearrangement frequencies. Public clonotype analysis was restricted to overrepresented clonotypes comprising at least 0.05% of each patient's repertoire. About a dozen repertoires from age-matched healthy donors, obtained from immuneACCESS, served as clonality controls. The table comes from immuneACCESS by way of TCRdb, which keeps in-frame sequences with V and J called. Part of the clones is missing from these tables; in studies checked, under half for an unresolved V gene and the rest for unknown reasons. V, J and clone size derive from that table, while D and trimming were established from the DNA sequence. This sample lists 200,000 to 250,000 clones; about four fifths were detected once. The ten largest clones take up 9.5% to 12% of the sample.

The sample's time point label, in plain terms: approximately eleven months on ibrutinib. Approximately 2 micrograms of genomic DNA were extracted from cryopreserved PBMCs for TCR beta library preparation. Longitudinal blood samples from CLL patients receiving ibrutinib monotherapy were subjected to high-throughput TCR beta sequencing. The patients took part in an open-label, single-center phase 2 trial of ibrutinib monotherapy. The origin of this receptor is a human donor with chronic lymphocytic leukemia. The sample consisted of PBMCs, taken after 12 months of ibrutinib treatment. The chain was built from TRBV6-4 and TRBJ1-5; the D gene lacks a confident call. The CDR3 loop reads CASSEHPTQPQHF. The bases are TGTGCCAGCAGTGAACACCCGACTCAGCCCCAGCATTTT.